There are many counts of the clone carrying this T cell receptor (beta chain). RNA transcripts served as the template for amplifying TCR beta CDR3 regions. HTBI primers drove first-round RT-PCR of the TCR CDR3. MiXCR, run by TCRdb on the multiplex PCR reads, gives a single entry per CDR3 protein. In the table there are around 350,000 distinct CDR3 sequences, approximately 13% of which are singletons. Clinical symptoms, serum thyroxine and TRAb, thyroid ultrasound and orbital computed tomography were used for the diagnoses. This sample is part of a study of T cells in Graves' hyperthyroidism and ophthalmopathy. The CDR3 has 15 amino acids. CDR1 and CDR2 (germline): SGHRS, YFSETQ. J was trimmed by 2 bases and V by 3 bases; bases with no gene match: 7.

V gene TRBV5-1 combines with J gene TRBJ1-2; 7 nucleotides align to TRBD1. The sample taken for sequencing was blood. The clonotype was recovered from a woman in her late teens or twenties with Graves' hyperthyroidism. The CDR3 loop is CASSSDPGQNYGYTF. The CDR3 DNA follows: TGCGCCAGCAGCTCGGACCCGGGACAGAACTATGGCTACACCTTC.